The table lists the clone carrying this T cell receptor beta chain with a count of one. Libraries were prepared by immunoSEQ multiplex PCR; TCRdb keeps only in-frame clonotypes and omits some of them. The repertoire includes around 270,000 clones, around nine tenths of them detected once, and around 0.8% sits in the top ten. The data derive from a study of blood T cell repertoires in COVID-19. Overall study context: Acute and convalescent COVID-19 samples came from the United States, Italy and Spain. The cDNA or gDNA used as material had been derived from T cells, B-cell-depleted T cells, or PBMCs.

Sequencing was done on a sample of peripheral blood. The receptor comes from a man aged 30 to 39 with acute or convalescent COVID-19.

The chain's CDR3 is CAIGGAGYNEQFF. In nucleotides, the CDR3 is TGTGCCATCGGGGGGGCGGGCTACAATGAGCAGTTCTTC. The chain links TRBV7-2 to TRBJ2-1; 8 bases map to TRBD2. Germline CDR1 is SGHTA and CDR2 is FQGNSA. The CDR3 extends over 13 amino acids. V was clipped by 10 bases and J by 3 bases; unmatched bases: 5.